The 29 T cell receptor beta chains listed next were all sequenced from one sample in a study of T cells in Graves' hyperthyroidism and ophthalmopathy. RNA transcripts served as the template for amplifying TCR beta CDR3 regions. With the HTBI primer set, the TCR CDR3 went through a first round of RT-PCR. TCRdb redid the calling of the multiplex PCR reads with MiXCR, one entry per CDR3 protein. This table holds around 270,000 distinct CDR3 sequences, approximately 18% found once. The sequencing sample was made of blood. These receptor sequences come from a man between 50 and 59 years old with Graves' ophthalmopathy.

This clonotype was seen a single time. The chain combines TRBV4-2 with TRBJ2-1; D possibly corresponds to TRBD1 (7 bases). Per germline, CDR1 LGHNA and CDR2 YNFKEQ. V dropped 0 bases and J dropped 2 bases, with 11 bases sitting between them. The CDR3 totals 16 residues. CDR3 nucleotide sequence: TGTGCCAGCAGCCAAGAGGGCAGGGGGGCCTACAATGAGCAGTTCTTC. Translation gives CASSQEGRGAYNEQFF.

This clonotype appeared many times. This sequence joins TRBV11-2 and TRBJ1-1; no firm D call. This CDR3 has 10 residues. Germline V lookup: CDR1 SGHAT, CDR2 FQNNGV. V was shortened by 5 bases and J by 9 bases, with 7 bases between the two germline ends. The CDR3 nucleotides read TGTGCCAGCAGCCCCATGAAAGCTTTCTTT. Translation: CASSPMKAFF.

This clonotype was counted at least ten times. The chain carries TRBV27 and TRBJ2-1, with TRBD2 as a possible D gene (5 bases). The V gene's germline CDR1 is MNHEY and CDR2 SMNVEV (reference sequence). Trimming removed 3 bases at V and 4 bases at J, with 13 bases between. This CDR3 region has 15 residues. CDR3 sequence reads: CASSLGDLIYNEQFF. CDR3 bases: TGTGCCAGCAGTTTGGGAGACCTGATTTACAATGAGCAGTTCTTC.

This clonotype has more than one count but fewer than ten. The CDR3 DNA is TGTGCCAGCAGTTTACTGCGGGAGACCCAGTACTTC. The encoded protein is CASSLLRETQYF. V gene TRBV28 combines with J gene TRBJ2-5; D is unclear. Germline CDR1 MDHEN, CDR2 SYDVKM. Deletions cut 2 bases from V and 5 bases from J, with 6 bases between. The CDR3 totals 12 residues.

This clonotype was seen repeatedly, ten times or more. The chain joins TRBV6-5 to TRBJ2-1, with unresolved D. Germline loops: CDR1 MNHEY, CDR2 SVGAGI. V lost 2 bases and J 0 bases, leaving 14 bases between the germline ends. The length of the CDR3 is 17 residues. The CDR3 protein is CASSYGRRGSSYNEQFF. CDR3 sequence (DNA): TGTGCCAGCAGTTACGGCAGGAGAGGCAGCTCCTACAATGAGCAGTTCTTC.

This clonotype has at least ten counts. This chain uses TRBV2 with TRBJ1-1; D gene ambiguous. This CDR3 region has 13 residues. Deletions cut 8 bases from V and 6 bases from J, with 16 bases between. Germline V gene data show CDR1 as SNHLY and CDR2 as FYNNEI. The CDR3 sequence is CASSWEGRSEAFF. The CDR3 nucleotides read TGTGCCAGCTCTTGGGAGGGAAGGTCTGAAGCTTTCTTT.

This clonotype showed up many times. The CDR3 nucleotides read TGTGCCAGCAGTGCCTATCAGGGGTTCAAAATGAACACTGAAGCTTTCTTT. Its protein is CASSAYQGFKMNTEAFF. This chain joins TRBV28 and TRBJ1-1, with D perhaps TRBD1 (6 bases). The CDR3 is made up of 17 amino acids. The V and J ends lost 5 bases and 0 bases respectively, with 19 bases between them. CDR1 is MDHEN, CDR2 SYDVKM, per germline. Full variable domain (outside the CDR3, taken from reference TRBV28 and TRBJ1-1): DVKVTQSSRYLVKRTGEKVFLECVQDMDHENMFWYRQDPGLGLRLIYFSYDVKMKEKGDIPEGYSVSREKKERFSLILESASTNQTSMYLCASSAYQGFKMNTEAFFGQGTRLTVV.

J is TRBJ1-2 and V is TRBV6-2 or TRBV6-3; D may be TRBD1 (6 bases). Trimming removed 6 bases at V and 2 bases at J, with 13 bases between. CDR1 is MNHEY, CDR2 SVGEGT, per germline. This CDR3 region has 14 residues. The CDR3 region is CASRTGHLNYGYTF. The CDR3 DNA sequence: TGTGCCAGCAGAACAGGGCATTTGAACTATGGCTACACCTTC.

This clonotype was found a few times. This rearrangement joins TRBV29-1 to TRBJ2-3; no clear D gene. The CDR3 length is 14 residues. Germline V gives CDR1 SQVTM, CDR2 ANQGSEA. V was trimmed by 2 bases and J by 0 bases, leaving 9 bases between them. In nucleotides, the CDR3 is TGCAGCGTTGAACTAGATACTAGCACAGATACGCAGTATTTT. It codes for CSVELDTSTDTQYF.

In its sample, this clonotype was seen many times. CDR3 sequence reads: CASSLRSTIDNEQFF. CDR3 nucleotide sequence: TGTGCCAGCAGCTTACGGAGTACTATAGACAATGAGCAGTTCTTC. The chain recombines TRBV7-3 with TRBJ2-1; D remains unclear. CDR1 is SGHTA, CDR2 FQGTGA, per germline. The CDR3 runs 15 residues. Trimming cost V 2 bases and J 5 bases, with 13 bases left between them.

J is TRBJ1-1 and V is TRBV30; a weak D match, TRBD1 (5 bases). From germline, CDR1 is GTSNPN and CDR2 SVGIG (reference sequence). Trimming removed 2 bases at V and 4 bases at J, with 8 bases between. This CDR3 region has 12 residues. The CDR3 sequence: CAWSRGGTEAFF. For the CDR3, the DNA is TGTGCCTGGAGTAGGGGAGGCACTGAAGCTTTCTTT.

This chain connects TRBV24-1 to TRBJ2-2, with TRBD1 as a possible D gene (6 bases). CDR1 is KGHDR, CDR2 SFDVKD, per germline. The CDR3 totals 17 residues. V shed 3 bases and J shed 1 base, with 14 bases lying between them. The chain's CDR3 is CATSDHQGNKNTGELFF. As DNA, the CDR3 is TGTGCCACCAGTGATCACCAGGGGAACAAGAACACCGGGGAGCTGTTTTTT.

The V gene is TRBV3-1, the J gene TRBJ2-3; 8 positions match TRBD2. Per germline, CDR1 LGHDT and CDR2 YNNKEL (reference sequence). With V trimmed by 4 bases and J by 2 bases, 5 bases remained unmatched. The CDR3 covers 15 residues. In nucleotides, the CDR3 is TGTGCCAGCAGCCGAAGACTAGCGAACACAGATACGCAGTATTTT. It codes for CASSRRLANTDTQYF.

The V call is TRBV30, the J call TRBJ1-4; perhaps TRBD1 as D (6 bases). The germline CDR1 and CDR2 sequences are GTSNPN and SVGIG (reference sequence). There are 15 residues in the CDR3. V lost 6 bases to trimming and J lost 2 bases, with 16 bases between them. CDR3 residues: CACPNPQGTNEKLFF. The CDR3 nucleotides are TGTGCCTGTCCCAACCCGCAGGGGACTAATGAAAAACTGTTTTTT.

This clonotype has just a few counts. The gene calls are TRBV9 and TRBJ2-2; D is ambiguous. The CDR3 runs to 13 residues. Germline V gene lookup returns CDR1 SGDLS and CDR2 YYNGEE. The V end was cut by 0 bases, the J end by 4 bases, with 4 bases between. The chain's CDR3 is CASSVDGTGELFF. CDR3 DNA sequence: TGTGCCAGCAGCGTAGATGGCACCGGGGAGCTGTTTTTT.

V usage is TRBV10-3 and J usage is TRBJ1-4, with D tentatively TRBD1 (5 bases). The length of the CDR3 is 11 residues. Germline CDR1 reads ENHRY; CDR2 reads SYGVKD. Trimming removed 10 bases at V and 8 bases at J, with 11 bases between. The CDR3 nucleotides are TGTGCCAGCAGGTGGGGGGAAAAACTGTTTTTT. Amino acids: CASRWGEKLFF.

This clonotype was recorded a few times. V gene TRBV7-8 combines with J gene TRBJ2-1; the D gene could be TRBD1 or TRBD2 (5 bases each). This CDR3 comprises 18 residues. The germline V gene encodes CDR1 SGHVS and CDR2 FQNEAQ. V lost 4 bases, J lost 3 bases, and 22 bases lay in between. In nucleotides, the CDR3 is TGTGCCAGCAGCTCTACCATAGCCGGGACGACCGACTACAATGAGCAGTTCTTC. Its translation: CASSSTIAGTTDYNEQFF.

This clonotype was seen only a few times. V usage is TRBV19 and J usage is TRBJ2-5, with 13 bases matching TRBD2. Germline V gene lookup returns CDR1 LNHDA and CDR2 SQIVND (reference sequence). The junction had 4 bases not matched to a gene; V was cut back by 5 bases and J by 1 base. This CDR3 contains 16 residues. CDR3 in DNA: TGTGCCAGTAGTCTTGGACTAGCGGGAGCCCAAGAGACCCAGTACTTC. It translates to CASSLGLAGAQETQYF.

This clonotype was picked up many times. The gene calls are TRBV18 and TRBJ1-1, with 7 bases aligning to TRBD1. V shed 3 bases and J 5 bases; nucleotides not matched to a gene: 9. Germline CDR1 KGHSH, CDR2 LQKENI. The CDR3 is made up of 15 amino acids. The CDR3, as DNA: TGTGCCAGCTCACCCGGGACAGCTCAGGGGACTGAAGCTTTCTTT. Translating it yields CASSPGTAQGTEAFF.

This clonotype was observed a handful of times. The gene calls are TRBV15 and TRBJ2-2; a weak D match, TRBD2 (5 bases). Looked up from germline, CDR1 is LNHNV and CDR2 is YYDKDF (reference sequence). Trimming took 3 bases from V and 14 from J, leaving 19 bases between them. This CDR3 contains 14 residues. The CDR3 reads CATSSSGSGMGLFF. CDR3 DNA sequence: TGTGCCACCAGCAGCTCGGGGTCCGGTATGGGACTGTTTTTT.

The count of this clonotype is one. DNA of the CDR3: TGTGCCAGCAGCGTAGAGGGATGGGCCGAGGAGCAGTTCTTC. Protein sequence: CASSVEGWAEEQFF. The V gene is TRBV9, the J gene TRBJ2-1; no reliable D call. The CDR3 loop spans 14 amino acids. The V and J ends lost 0 bases and 10 bases respectively, with 14 bases between them. Germline loops: CDR1 SGDLS, CDR2 YYNGEE.

V gene TRBV7-9 combines with J gene TRBJ2-1; D tentatively reads TRBD1 or TRBD2 (5 bases each). In germline, CDR1 is SEHNR, CDR2 FQNEAQ (reference sequence). V lost 4 bases, J lost 10 bases, and 17 bases lay in between. The CDR3 length is 14 residues. The CDR3 sequence is CASSSGPILEEQFF. DNA of the CDR3: TGTGCCAGCAGCTCGGGACCGATCCTCGAGGAGCAGTTCTTC.

About this clonotype itself: A much larger clone differs from this one at a single base, so this may be a read error. The rearrangement uses TRBV18 and TRBJ2-7; D not certain. The germline V gene encodes CDR1 KGHSH and CDR2 LQKENI. This CDR3 has 14 amino acids. The CDR3 DNA reads TGTGCCAGCCCACCGCTCCCTATTCGGTACGAGCAGTACTTC. Its protein is CASPPLPIRYEQYF. Based on the CDR3 plus reference TRBV18 and TRBJ2-7, the full variable domain is NAGVMQNPRHLVRRRGQEARLRCSPMKGHSHVYWYRQLPEEGLKFMVYLQKENIIDESGMPKERFSAEFPKEGPSILRIQQVVRGDSAAYFCASPPLPIRYEQYFGPGTRLTVT.

The gene calls are TRBV28 and TRBJ2-7; 9 positions match TRBD1. The germline CDR1 and CDR2 sequences are MDHEN and SYDVKM. V was pared by 5 bases and J by 6 bases, with 11 bases of the junction left unmatched. The CDR3 loop spans 15 amino acids. The CDR3 sequence is CASSLNRDRALEQYF. Written as DNA, the CDR3 is TGTGCCAGCAGTCTTAACCGGGACAGGGCCCTCGAGCAGTACTTC. Combining the CDR3 with reference TRBV28 and TRBJ2-7 gives the whole variable domain DVKVTQSSRYLVKRTGEKVFLECVQDMDHENMFWYRQDPGLGLRLIYFSYDVKMKEKGDIPEGYSVSREKKERFSLILESASTNQTSMYLCASSLNRDRALEQYFGPGTRLTVT.

The chain employs TRBV10-3 and TRBJ1-1; D remains ambiguous. The germline V gene has CDR1 ENHRY and CDR2 SYGVKD. Trimming cost V 4 bases and J 3 bases, with 9 bases left between them. CDR3 size: 13 residues. The CDR3 sequence is CAISAGRDTEAFF. Written as DNA, the CDR3 is TGTGCCATCAGTGCCGGGAGAGACACTGAAGCTTTCTTT.

This clonotype has at least ten counts. The chain carries TRBV7-3 and TRBJ2-3; possible D gene TRBD1, 6 bases. The CDR3 is made up of 13 amino acids. CDR1 and CDR2 from the germline V gene are SGHTA and FQGTGA. V was trimmed by 3 bases and J by 5 bases, leaving 9 bases between them. The CDR3 spells CASSFTGKDTQYF. Written as DNA, the CDR3 is TGTGCCAGCAGCTTCACAGGGAAAGATACGCAGTATTTT.

This clonotype was counted a single time. The chain employs TRBV11-2 and TRBJ2-2, with 12 bases that match TRBD2. The CDR3 length is 18 residues. The V gene's germline CDR1 is SGHAT and CDR2 FQNNGV. Trimming took 1 base from V and 7 from J; bases not matched to a gene: 10. CDR3 in DNA: TGTGCCAGCAGCTTAGGTCCCCTAGCGGGAGGGCATGGCGGGGAGCTGTTTTTT. It yields the protein CASSLGPLAGGHGGELFF.

The chain recombines TRBV14 with TRBJ2-3; either TRBD1 or TRBD2 may supply D (5 bases each). V gave up 4 bases and J gave up 5 bases, with 13 bases separating them. Germline loops: CDR1 SGHDN, CDR2 FVKESK. There are 14 residues in the CDR3. Here the CDR3 DNA reads TGTGCCAGCAGCCCACTAGGTAGGGGAGATACGCAGTATTTT. It translates to CASSPLGRGDTQYF.

This clonotype has a handful of counts. The chain employs TRBV18 and TRBJ2-6, with 10 positions matching TRBD1. This CDR3 comprises 19 residues. With V trimmed by 3 bases and J by 2 bases, 10 bases remained unmatched. Germline V gene sequence: CDR1 KGHSH, CDR2 LQKENI. This CDR3 reads CASSPGTGAAWTGANVLTF. For the CDR3, the DNA is TGTGCCAGCTCACCTGGGACAGGGGCCGCGTGGACTGGGGCCAACGTCCTGACTTTC.